This T cell receptor beta chain was identified in a study of T cell repertoires in cytomegalovirus infection. The wider study: Recently identified HLA-C-restricted and well-studied HLA-B-restricted CMV epitopes were used. Based on public TCR beta signatures, there were indications of CMV infection and of a matching HLA type. Notes on the study in general: HLA-C-restricted CMV clonotypes gave the most frequent clonotype in two of eight donors.

The CDR3 contains 15 residues. Germline-derived CDR1 and CDR2 are SEHNR and FQNEAQ (reference sequence). V lost 5 bases and J lost 5; bases outside the gene matches: 10. This clonotype was seen many times. The antigen is unknown. TCRdb fed the reads into MiXCR, producing one record per CDR3 protein. The profile shows roughly 920,000 distinct CDR3 sequences, roughly 30% of them singletons. This chain joins TRBV7-9 and TRBJ2-5; 8 bases line up with TRBD2. The TCR comes from a human donor in good health (CMV status not recorded). Some clones in this sample may be carry-over from other donors' samples. The input for sequencing was cultured CD8+ T cells from PBMCs, taken from culture after CMV antigen stimulation. The CDR3 here is CASSHLGGRYETQYF. Written as DNA, the CDR3 is TGTGCCAGCAGCCACCTGGGCGGGAGGTATGAGACCCAGTACTTC.